These T cell receptor beta chains were read from a single sample in a study of blood T cell repertoires in COVID-19. Only in-frame clones appear in the TCRdb table, and some are missing; sequencing was by immunoSEQ multiplex PCR. Among about 380,000 clones, roughly 80% were seen once, and the ten largest hold about 1%. Sequencing input: peripheral blood. The source is a human donor with acute or convalescent COVID-19. The donor label of this sample is uncertain. The conserved cysteine and the conserved F or W are not part of the CDR3 here. Size values are once, few and many counts, or a class for expanded clones, and some rows have none.

size | V | CDR3
NA | TRBV28 | ASRSTGTSTQY
NA | TRBV18 | ASSPYDRAYEQY
NA | TRBV6-5 | ASMGGNTGSDGYT
NA | TRBV29-1 | SVRGDGQGSTGELF
NA | TRBV7-9 | ASSPSPGQKNTEAF
once | TRBV19 | ASSIDLRLAGDNEQF
few | TRBV14 | ASSQKRGLRTDTQY
NA | TRBV7-9 | ASSLRDTYNEQF
NA | TRBV10-3 | AISDRGNEQF
NA | TRBV19 | ASSIWQQETQY
NA | TRBV5-8 | ASSETGHYGYT
once | TRBV18 | ASSPDSLSGNTIY
NA | TRBV19 | ASRNLGGGSEYEQF
once | TRBV27 | ASSQGASYEQY
NA | TRBV27 | ASSLDRGYGYT
NA | TRBV7-9 | ASSLGQGVNQPQH
NA | TRBV6-6 | ASSRGTGGAYSPLH
few | TRBV5-8 | ASSFSGWGGSTNEQF
once | TRBV19 | ASSSQVNTEAF
NA | TRBV11-2 | ASSPTSGGTYEQY
NA | TRBV7-9 | ASSLEGNRHNEQF
few | TRBV19 | ASSRNYGYT
NA | TRBV7-9 | ASSQELYNEKLF
NA | TRBV3-1/TRBV3-2 | ASSPADRGSNGYT
few | TRBV6-2/TRBV6-3 | ASSTPIVNTEAF
NA | TRBV6-1 | ASSEASRTKHGYT
NA | TRBV18 | ASSPFVRGSTDTQY
few | TRBV7-6 | ASSLVRTAKETQY
NA | TRBV5-1 | ASSPWVGLASTDTQY
NA | TRBV3-1/TRBV3-2 | ASSPPSVNEQF
NA | TRBV24-1 | ATSEHGTGATGELF
NA | TRBV7-9 | ASSNRDSYNEQF
few | TRBV6-2/TRBV6-3 | ASSTGTRNTIY
NA | TRBV2 | ASSRTGFREKLF
NA | TRBV20-1 | SAKRSYGYT
NA | TRBV18 | ASSPGIGQGGVYGYT
NA | TRBV27 | ASSLEAPSSYNEQF
NA | TRBV28 | ASREQGSEAF
few | TRBV3-1/TRBV3-2 | ASSQVLLDRAGLNYGYT
NA | TRBV15 | ATSIGGNGDSPLH
NA | TRBV6-5 | ASSTAQGNYGYT
NA | TRBV5-1 | ASSLAAELGPYEQY
NA | TRBV6-1 | ASSDGPGAGNIQY
once | TRBV7-2 | ASSLAGTGGYGYT
few | TRBV2 | ASSVGTTSYNEQF
NA | TRBV6-1 | ASSDIGGVYEQY
NA | TRBV19 | ASSGGTGRARSEAF
NA | TRBV30 | AWRRGVWQY
NA | TRBV9 | ASSTPRLAGEVEQF
NA | TRBV28 | ASSFRSPGGLGGYT
NA | TRBV6-5 | ASSYMASYNEQF
few | TRBV6-6 | ASKYSGGGDTEAF
NA | TRBV10-2 | ASSERGSGRSPLH